This TCR beta chain came from a study of breast tumors, draining lymph nodes, adjacent tissues. Germline loops: CDR1 SGDLS, CDR2 YYNGEE. CDR3 length: 17 amino acids. Samples came from axillary lymph nodes draining the breast cancer. This clonotype occurred a few times. This may come from a read error, since a much larger clone is one base off. TCRdb passed the multiplex PCR reads through MiXCR, listing each CDR3 protein once. The repertoire holds 200,000 or so distinct CDR3 sequences, roughly 29% seen once, with about 4.5% in the top ten. Sequenced sample: axillary lymph node tissue. This sequence originates from a female donor with breast cancer. Some clones in this sample may be carry-over from other donors' samples. The chain employs TRBV9 and TRBJ2-1; 8 nucleotides match TRBD2. This CDR3 reads CASSVEGSGASYTEQFF. As DNA, the CDR3 is TGTGCCAGCAGCGTAGAGGGTAGCGGGGCCTCCTACACTGAGCAGTTCTTC.